These 25 T cell receptor beta chains were all obtained from the same sample, sequenced in a study of T cells after yellow fever vaccination. TCRdb re-analysed the 5' RACE reads in MiXCR, keeping a single row per CDR3 protein. The sample includes tens of thousands of distinct CDR3 sequences, 4.4% of them seen just once. The source material was CD8+ T cells sorted from PBMCs, sampled 5 days after the yellow fever booster vaccination. These receptors were taken from a man under 40 who received the YFV17D yellow fever vaccine.

This clonotype has at least ten counts. The rearrangement links TRBV4-2 to TRBJ1-6; D remains unclear. The CDR3 sequence is 18 residues long. The germline CDR1 and CDR2 sequences are LGHNA and YNFKEQ. V dropped 0 bases and J dropped 0 bases, with 12 bases sitting between them. CDR3 residues: CASSQDETVSSYNSPLHF. The CDR3 nucleotides read TGTGCCAGCAGCCAAGATGAAACAGTGAGCTCCTATAATTCACCCCTCCACTTT.

In this sample, this clonotype turned up many times. The V and J genes are TRBV27 and TRBJ2-7; D ambiguous. The CDR3 sequence is 16 residues long. CDR1 is MNHEY and CDR2 is SMNVEV in the germline V gene (reference sequence). Trimming left V 4 bases short and J 3 bases short, with 19 bases between. The CDR3 sequence is CASSSPPFGRLYEQYF. DNA for the CDR3: TGTGCCAGCAGTTCCCCCCCATTCGGCAGGCTCTACGAGCAGTACTTC.

Remarks on this clonotype: A read error is possible here, since a much larger clone lies one base away. The V call is TRBV6-2 or TRBV6-3, the J call TRBJ2-7; a possible D gene is TRBD1 (5 bases). The CDR3 is 13 amino acids. V lost 4 bases and J lost 3, with 10 bases in between. Germline V gives CDR1 MNHEY, CDR2 SVGEGT. CDR3 loop: CASSLHGHYEQYF. For the CDR3, the DNA is TGTGCCAGCAGTTTACATGGACACTACGAGCAGTACTTC.

Ten or more counts support this clonotype. This chain joins TRBV6-2 or TRBV6-3 and TRBJ2-7, with 14 bases identical to TRBD2. V lost 8 bases, J lost 5 bases, and 5 bases stayed unmatched. The CDR3 is made up of 14 amino acids. The germline gives CDR1 MNHEY, CDR2 SVGEGT. CDR3 in DNA: TGTGCCAGCGATGGGACTAGCGGGAGTCACGAGCAGTACTTC. Its protein product is CASDGTSGSHEQYF.

This clonotype was recorded at least ten times. The rearrangement links TRBV12-3 or TRBV12-4 to TRBJ2-2, with TRBD2 as a possible D gene (6 bases). Trimming stripped 4 bases from V and 6 bases from J, with 18 bases between. This CDR3 has 16 residues. CDR3: CASSSTRERIAGELFF. The CDR3 DNA reads TGTGCCAGCAGTTCGACTAGAGAGAGGATCGCCGGGGAGCTGTTTTTT.

This clonotype was recorded at least ten times. The genes are TRBV6-5 and TRBJ2-7, with 9 positions matching TRBD2. V shed 2 bases, J shed 4 bases, and the junction held 15 bases outside the gene matches. The germline gives CDR1 MNHEY, CDR2 SVGAGI. This CDR3 spans 18 amino acids. The CDR3 DNA sequence: TGTGCCAGCAGTTACGACCCAGCGGGAGGTTCTGGGGGATACGAGCAGTACTTC. Its translation is CASSYDPAGGSGGYEQYF.

This clonotype was observed many times. The V call is TRBV6-5, the J call TRBJ2-3; 8 bases match TRBD2. With V trimmed by 2 bases and J by 4 bases, 11 bases remained unmatched. The germline gives CDR1 MNHEY, CDR2 SVGAGI. CDR3 size: 17 residues. The CDR3 DNA reads TGTGCCAGCAGTTACCCTGTGGAGCGGGAGAACGCAGATACGCAGTATTTT. Protein: CASSYPVERENADTQYF.

Notes on this clonotype: Given a much more abundant clone one base away, this may be a read error. The V and J genes are TRBV5-1 and TRBJ2-7; TRBD2 matches 8 bases. Germline CDR1 SGHRS, CDR2 YFSETQ. This CDR3 contains 15 residues. V was clipped by 1 base and J by 1 base; unmatched bases: 4. The CDR3: CASSLLPGGSYEQYF. For the CDR3, the DNA is TGCGCCAGCAGCTTGCTCCCGGGAGGGTCCTACGAGCAGTACTTC.

This clonotype was detected ten times or more. The genes are TRBV28 and TRBJ2-1, with no clear D. V was clipped by 6 bases and J by 4 bases, with 13 bases between them. Germline assignment: CDR1 MDHEN and CDR2 SYDVKM. The CDR3 has 14 amino acids. The CDR3 loop reads CASRASELYNEQFF. The CDR3 region has the DNA TGTGCCAGCAGGGCCTCGGAGCTTTACAATGAGCAGTTCTTC.

A few counts support this clonotype. An end of the junction differs from the germline gene, which may be a read error. The chain couples TRBV20-1 to TRBJ2-2; 9 positions agree with TRBD1. Germline assignment: CDR1 DFQATT and CDR2 SNEGSKA (reference sequence). There are 17 residues in the CDR3. DNA for the CDR3: TGCTGTGCTAGAGAGTACAGGGGGCCCAGATTGGGCGGGGAGCTGTTTTTT. Residues: CCAREYRGPRLGGELFF.

The rearrangement links TRBV7-2 to TRBJ2-1; tentative D call: TRBD2 (6 bases). The V end was cut by 5 bases, the J end by 4 bases, with 15 bases between. Germline V gene lookup returns CDR1 SGHTA and CDR2 FQGNSA. The length of the CDR3 is 15 residues. In nucleotides, the CDR3 is TGTGCCAGCAGCGTCTTCGGGGGAAGGTACAATGAGCAGTTCTTC. As protein: CASSVFGGRYNEQFF.

This clonotype was detected many times. The V call is TRBV6-2 or TRBV6-3, the J call TRBJ2-2, with TRBD2 as a possible D gene (5 bases). The CDR3 runs 14 residues. The germline V and J ends were trimmed by 0 bases and 7 bases, with 9 bases remaining between them. The germline gives CDR1 MNHEY, CDR2 SVGEGT. The CDR3 region has the DNA TGTGCCAGCAGTTACTCGACCGGGGACGGGGAGCTGTTTTTT. Protein: CASSYSTGDGELFF.

This clonotype was counted ten times or more. The CDR3 DNA sequence: TGTGCCAGCAGGGCACGGCCCGGGGAGCTGTTTTTT. Translating it yields CASRARPGELFF. The chain recombines TRBV12-3 or TRBV12-4 with TRBJ2-2; D ambiguous. The CDR3 loop spans 12 amino acids. The germline V and J ends were trimmed by 6 bases and 6 bases, with 8 bases remaining between them.

This clonotype was counted many times. V gene TRBV5-1 combines with J gene TRBJ2-1; perhaps TRBD2 as D (6 bases). Germline V gene lookup returns CDR1 SGHRS and CDR2 YFSETQ. The V end was cut by 4 bases, the J end by 6 bases, with 11 bases between. The CDR3 covers 13 residues. The CDR3 nucleotides read TGCGCCAGCAGCGGGGGGACGGTCAATGAGCAGTTCTTC. It codes for CASSGGTVNEQFF.

This clonotype was observed at least ten times. The chain employs TRBV29-1 and TRBJ2-2, with 7 bases identical to TRBD1. CDR1 is SQVTM and CDR2 is ANQGSEA in the germline V gene. The V gene end was trimmed by 0 bases and the J gene end by 5 bases; junction bases not matched to a gene: 3. The CDR3 contains 14 residues. The CDR3 here is CSVEETGFTGELFF. CDR3 DNA sequence: TGCAGCGTTGAAGAGACAGGGTTTACCGGGGAGCTGTTTTTT.

This clonotype was seen repeatedly, ten times or more. V gene TRBV12-3 or TRBV12-4 combines with J gene TRBJ2-1; D might be TRBD2 (6 bases). V shed 6 bases and J shed 10 bases, with 13 bases lying between them. The CDR3 totals 12 residues. CDR3 sequence: CASRHGGSEQFF. DNA of the CDR3: TGTGCCAGCAGACATGGAGGGTCGGAGCAGTTCTTC.

In its sample, this clonotype was seen many times. The V call is TRBV24-1, the J call TRBJ2-1, with D perhaps matching TRBD2 (7 bases). V was clipped by 0 bases and J by 8 bases, with 13 bases between them. CDR1 and CDR2 (germline): KGHDR, SFDVKD. The CDR3 length is 15 residues. CDR3 in amino acids: CATSDLGGGSDEQFF. The DNA for the CDR3 is TGTGCCACCAGTGATTTGGGGGGCGGGAGTGATGAGCAGTTCTTC.

In its sample, this clonotype was seen many times. This chain uses TRBV20-1 with TRBJ2-7; TRBD1 matches 9 bases. This CDR3 is 14 amino acids long. V shed 6 bases and J 0 bases; nucleotides not matched to a gene: 6. Germline loops: CDR1 DFQATT, CDR2 SNEGSKA (reference sequence). This chain's CDR3 is CSATTGGLSYEQYF. DNA for the CDR3: TGCAGTGCAACGACAGGGGGGCTCTCCTACGAGCAGTACTTC.

The table lists this clonotype with many counts. This chain connects TRBV27 to TRBJ1-1; maybe TRBD1 (6 bases). CDR1 MNHEY and CDR2 SMNVEV come from the germline V gene (reference sequence). The CDR3 runs 12 residues. V was cut by 8 bases and J by 8 bases, with 15 bases left in between. CDR3 DNA: TGTGCCAGCGGATCGGGACACGCCGAAGCTTTCTTT. It encodes CASGSGHAEAFF.

The rearrangement links TRBV10-2 to TRBJ2-5; 8 bases line up with TRBD2. After removal of 6 bases from V and 4 bases from J, the junction contained 4 bases not matched to a gene. This CDR3 is built from 13 residues. Germline V lookup: CDR1 WSHSY, CDR2 SAAADI. The CDR3 sequence: CASSTGTRETQYF. CDR3 nucleotide sequence: TGCGCCAGCAGCACCGGGACTAGAGAGACCCAGTACTTC.

The table lists this clonotype with many counts. The J gene is TRBJ2-5, the V gene TRBV2, with D unresolved. This CDR3 has 10 amino acids. Germline lookup yields CDR1 SNHLY and CDR2 FYNNEI. The V end was cut by 7 bases, the J end by 1 base, with 1 base between. The CDR3: CASIQETQYF. CDR3 nucleotide sequence: TGTGCCAGCATCCAAGAGACCCAGTACTTC.

This clonotype was picked up many times. The chain is built from TRBV12-3 or TRBV12-4 and TRBJ2-4; 9 bases match TRBD2. This CDR3 is 15 amino acids long. V gave up 3 bases and J gave up 5 bases; unmatched junction bases: 5. The CDR3 is CASSFALAGENIQYF. CDR3 coding DNA: TGTGCCAGCAGTTTCGCACTAGCGGGCGAAAACATTCAGTACTTC.

This clonotype appeared many times. CDR3 DNA sequence: TGTGCCAGCAGCTCCGGGAGGGCCAACTCCTACAATGAGCAGTTCTTC. This codes for CASSSGRANSYNEQFF. The rearrangement joins TRBV5-4 to TRBJ2-1, with TRBD2 identical over 8 bases. Germline V lookup: CDR1 SGHNT, CDR2 YYREEE (reference sequence). V shed 3 bases, J shed 0 bases, and the junction held 5 bases outside the gene matches. This CDR3 contains 16 residues.

This clonotype was seen at least ten times. CDR3 bases: TGTGCCAGCAGCCCATCCCCGGATACGCAGTATTTT. Translated, it gives CASSPSPDTQYF. V usage is TRBV7-9 and J usage is TRBJ2-3; D is ambiguous. CDR1 is SEHNR, CDR2 FQNEAQ, per germline (reference sequence). V was cut by 5 bases and J by 6 bases, with 9 bases left in between. The CDR3 extends over 12 amino acids.

This clonotype was seen at least ten times. V is TRBV4-2 and J is TRBJ2-4; D is possibly TRBD2 (5 bases). Trimming stripped 4 bases from V and 0 bases from J, with 16 bases between. This CDR3 region has 17 residues. Germline values: CDR1 LGHNA, CDR2 YNFKEQ. CDR3 coding DNA: TGTGCCAGCAGCCGTGGGGTCGAGGGATCAGCCAAAAACATTCAGTACTTC. It is translated as CASSRGVEGSAKNIQYF.